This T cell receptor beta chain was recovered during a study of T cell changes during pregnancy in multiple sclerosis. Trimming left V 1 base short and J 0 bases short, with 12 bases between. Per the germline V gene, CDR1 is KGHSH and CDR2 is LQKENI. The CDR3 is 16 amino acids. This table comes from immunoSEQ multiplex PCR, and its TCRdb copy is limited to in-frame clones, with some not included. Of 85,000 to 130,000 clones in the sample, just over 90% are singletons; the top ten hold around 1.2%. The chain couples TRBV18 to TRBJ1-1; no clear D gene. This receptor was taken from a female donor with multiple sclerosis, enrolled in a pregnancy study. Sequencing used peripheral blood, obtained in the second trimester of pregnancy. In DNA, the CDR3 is TGTGCCAGCTCACCACAATTACAGACCATGAACACTGAAGCTTTCTTT. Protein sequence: CASSPQLQTMNTEAFF.